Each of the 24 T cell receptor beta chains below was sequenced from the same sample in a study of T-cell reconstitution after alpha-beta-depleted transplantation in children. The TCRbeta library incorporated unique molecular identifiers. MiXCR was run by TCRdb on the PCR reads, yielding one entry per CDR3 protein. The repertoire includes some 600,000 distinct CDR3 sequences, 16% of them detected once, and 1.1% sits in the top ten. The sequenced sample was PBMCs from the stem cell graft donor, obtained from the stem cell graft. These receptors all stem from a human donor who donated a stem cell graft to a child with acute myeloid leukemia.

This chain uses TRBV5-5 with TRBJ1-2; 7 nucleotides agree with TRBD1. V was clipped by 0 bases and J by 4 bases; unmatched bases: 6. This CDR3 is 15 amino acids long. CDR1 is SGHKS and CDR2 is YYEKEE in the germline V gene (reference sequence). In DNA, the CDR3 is TGTGCCAGCAGCTTGGCCGGCGCAGGGGGCTATGGCTACACCTTC. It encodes CASSLAGAGGYGYTF.

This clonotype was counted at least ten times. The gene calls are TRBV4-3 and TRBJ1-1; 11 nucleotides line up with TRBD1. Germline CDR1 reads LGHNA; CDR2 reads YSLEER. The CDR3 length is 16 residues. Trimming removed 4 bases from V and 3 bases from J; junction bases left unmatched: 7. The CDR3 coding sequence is TGCGCCAGCAGCCCGAGGACAGGGGGCCGGGACACTGAAGCTTTCTTT. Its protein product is CASSPRTGGRDTEAFF.

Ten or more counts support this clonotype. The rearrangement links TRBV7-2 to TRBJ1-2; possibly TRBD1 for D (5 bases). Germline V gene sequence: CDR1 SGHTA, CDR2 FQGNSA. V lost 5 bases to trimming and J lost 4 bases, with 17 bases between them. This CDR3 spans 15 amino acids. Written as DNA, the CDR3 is TGTGCCAGCAGCCTCTCTCCCGGGACGACCTATGGCTACACCTTC. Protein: CASSLSPGTTYGYTF.

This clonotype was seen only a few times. Here the CDR3 reads CASSSTRAHGYTF. Written as DNA, the CDR3 is TGTGCCAGCAGTTCCACCAGGGCCCATGGCTACACCTTC. The chain recombines TRBV9 with TRBJ1-2, with TRBD1 as a possible D gene (5 bases). Trimming stripped 5 bases from V and 6 bases from J, with 14 bases between. The CDR3 has 13 amino acids. CDR1 and CDR2 from the germline V gene are SGDLS and YYNGEE.

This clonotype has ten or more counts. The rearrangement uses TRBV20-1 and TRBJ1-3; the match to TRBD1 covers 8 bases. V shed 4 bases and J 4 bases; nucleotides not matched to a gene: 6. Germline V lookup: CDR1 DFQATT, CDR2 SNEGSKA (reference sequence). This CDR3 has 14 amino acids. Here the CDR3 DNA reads TGCAGTGCTACGGACAGGGTGCAAGGAAACACCATATATTTT. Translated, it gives CSATDRVQGNTIYF.

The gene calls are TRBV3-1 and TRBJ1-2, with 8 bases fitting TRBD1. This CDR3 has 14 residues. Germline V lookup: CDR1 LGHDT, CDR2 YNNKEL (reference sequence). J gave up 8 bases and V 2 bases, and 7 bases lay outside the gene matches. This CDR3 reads CASSQQGAKKGYTF. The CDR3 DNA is TGTGCCAGCAGCCAACAGGGGGCGAAGAAAGGCTACACCTTC.

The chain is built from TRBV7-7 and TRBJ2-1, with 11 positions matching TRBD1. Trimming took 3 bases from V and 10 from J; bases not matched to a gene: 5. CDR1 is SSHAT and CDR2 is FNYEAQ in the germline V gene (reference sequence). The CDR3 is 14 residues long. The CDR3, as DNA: TGTGCCAGCAGCTTGGGACAGGGGGTATTGGAGCAGTTCTTC. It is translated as CASSLGQGVLEQFF.

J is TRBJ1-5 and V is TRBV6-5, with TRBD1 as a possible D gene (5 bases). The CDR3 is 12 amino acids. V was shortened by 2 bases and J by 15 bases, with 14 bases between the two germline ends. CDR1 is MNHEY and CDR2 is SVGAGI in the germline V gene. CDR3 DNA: TGTGCCAGCAGTTACCGGGGGGGACCTCTGCATTTT. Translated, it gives CASSYRGGPLHF.

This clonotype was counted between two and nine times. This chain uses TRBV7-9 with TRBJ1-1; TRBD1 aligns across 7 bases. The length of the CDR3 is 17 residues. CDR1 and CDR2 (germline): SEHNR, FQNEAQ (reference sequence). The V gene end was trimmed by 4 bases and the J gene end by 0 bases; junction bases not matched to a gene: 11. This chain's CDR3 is CASSSRGGQNMNTEAFF. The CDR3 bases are TGTGCCAGCAGCTCCCGGGGGGGACAGAACATGAACACTGAAGCTTTCTTT. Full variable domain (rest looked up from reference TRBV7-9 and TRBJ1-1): DTGVSQNPRHKITKRGQNVTFRCDPISEHNRLYWYRQTLGQGPEFLTYFQNEAQLEKSRLLSDRFSAERPKGSFSTLEIQRTEQGDSAMYLCASSSRGGQNMNTEAFFGQGTRLTVV.

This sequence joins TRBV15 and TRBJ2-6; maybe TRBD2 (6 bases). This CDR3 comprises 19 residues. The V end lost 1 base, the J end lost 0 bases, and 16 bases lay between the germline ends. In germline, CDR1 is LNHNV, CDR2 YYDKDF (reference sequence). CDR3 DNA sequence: TGTGCCACCAGCAGAGTCCCCCCGGCGGGGCTCTCTGGGGCCAACGTCCTGACTTTC. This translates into CATSRVPPAGLSGANVLTF.

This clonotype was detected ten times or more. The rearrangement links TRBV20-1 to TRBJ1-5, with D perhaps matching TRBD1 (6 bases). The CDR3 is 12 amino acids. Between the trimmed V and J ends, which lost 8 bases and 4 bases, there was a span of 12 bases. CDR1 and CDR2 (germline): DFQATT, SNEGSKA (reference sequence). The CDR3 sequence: CSSRGGNQPQHF. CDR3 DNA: TGCAGTTCAAGGGGGGGGAATCAGCCCCAGCATTTT.

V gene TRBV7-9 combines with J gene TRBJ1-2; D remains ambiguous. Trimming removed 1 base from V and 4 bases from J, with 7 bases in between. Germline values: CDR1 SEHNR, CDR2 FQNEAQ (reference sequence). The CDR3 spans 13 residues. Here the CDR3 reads CASSLEGTYGYTF. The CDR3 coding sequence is TGTGCCAGCAGCTTAGAGGGTACCTATGGCTACACCTTC. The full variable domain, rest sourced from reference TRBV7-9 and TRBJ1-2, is DTGVSQNPRHKITKRGQNVTFRCDPISEHNRLYWYRQTLGQGPEFLTYFQNEAQLEKSRLLSDRFSAERPKGSFSTLEIQRTEQGDSAMYLCASSLEGTYGYTFGSGTRLTVV.

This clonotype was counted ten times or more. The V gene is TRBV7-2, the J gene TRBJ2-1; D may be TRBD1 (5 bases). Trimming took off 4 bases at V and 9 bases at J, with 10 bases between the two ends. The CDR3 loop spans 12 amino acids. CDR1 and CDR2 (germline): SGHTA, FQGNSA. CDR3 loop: CASSSLRGEQFF. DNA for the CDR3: TGTGCCAGCAGCTCCCTAAGGGGTGAGCAGTTCTTC. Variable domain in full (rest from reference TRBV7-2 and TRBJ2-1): GAGVSQSPSNKVTEKGKDVELRCDPISGHTALYWYRQSLGQGLEFLIYFQGNSAPDKSGLPSDRFSAERTGGSVSTLTIQRTQQEDSAVYLCASSSLRGEQFFGPGTRLTVL.

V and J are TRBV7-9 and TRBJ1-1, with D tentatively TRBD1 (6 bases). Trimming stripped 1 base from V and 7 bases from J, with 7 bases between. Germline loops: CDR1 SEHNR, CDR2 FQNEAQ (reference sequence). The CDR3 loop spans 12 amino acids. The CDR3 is CASSLGQDEAFF. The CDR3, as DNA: TGTGCCAGCAGCTTAGGACAGGATGAAGCTTTCTTT.

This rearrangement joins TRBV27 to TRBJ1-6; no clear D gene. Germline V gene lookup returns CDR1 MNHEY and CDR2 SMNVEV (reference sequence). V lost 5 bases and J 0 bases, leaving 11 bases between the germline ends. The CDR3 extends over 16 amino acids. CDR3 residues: CASSLGKFSYNSPLHF. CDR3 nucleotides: TGTGCCAGCAGTCTGGGGAAGTTCTCCTATAATTCACCCCTCCACTTT.

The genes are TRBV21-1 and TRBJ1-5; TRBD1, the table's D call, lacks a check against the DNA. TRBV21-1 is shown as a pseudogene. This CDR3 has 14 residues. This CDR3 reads CASSLHRGDQPQHF. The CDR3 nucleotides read TGTGCCAGCAGCTTACACAGGGGCGATCAGCCCCAGCATTTT.

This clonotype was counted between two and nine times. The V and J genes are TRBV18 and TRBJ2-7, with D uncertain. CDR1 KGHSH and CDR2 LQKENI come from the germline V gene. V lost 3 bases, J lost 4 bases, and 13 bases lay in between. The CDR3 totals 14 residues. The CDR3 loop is CASSPSSDRYEQYV. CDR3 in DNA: TGTGCCAGCTCACCTAGCAGCGACCGATACGAGCAGTACGTC.

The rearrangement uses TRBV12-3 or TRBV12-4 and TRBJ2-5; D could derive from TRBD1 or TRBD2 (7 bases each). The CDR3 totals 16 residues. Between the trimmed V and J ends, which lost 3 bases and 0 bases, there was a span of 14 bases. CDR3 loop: CASSLGGTAHQETQYF. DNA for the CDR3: TGTGCCAGCAGTTTGGGGGGGACAGCCCACCAAGAGACCCAGTACTTC.

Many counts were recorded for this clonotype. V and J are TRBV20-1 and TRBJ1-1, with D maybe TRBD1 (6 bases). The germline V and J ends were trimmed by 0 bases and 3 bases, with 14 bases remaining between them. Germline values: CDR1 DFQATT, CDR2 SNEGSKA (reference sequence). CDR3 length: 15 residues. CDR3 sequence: CSARDRRTGYTEAFF. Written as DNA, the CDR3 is TGCAGTGCTAGAGATAGGAGAACAGGGTACACTGAAGCTTTCTTT.

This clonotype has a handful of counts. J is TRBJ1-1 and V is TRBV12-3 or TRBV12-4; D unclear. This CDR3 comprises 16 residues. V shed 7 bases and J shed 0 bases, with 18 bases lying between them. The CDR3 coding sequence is TGTGCCAGCACTCCCGTAGGGAGAACTATGAACACTGAAGCTTTCTTT. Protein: CASTPVGRTMNTEAFF.

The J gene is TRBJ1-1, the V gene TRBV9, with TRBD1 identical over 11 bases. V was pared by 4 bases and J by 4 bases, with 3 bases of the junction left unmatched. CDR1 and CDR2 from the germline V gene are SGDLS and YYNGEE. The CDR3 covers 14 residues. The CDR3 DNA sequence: TGTGCCAGCAGCACCGGGACAGGGGGCACTGAAGCTTTCTTT. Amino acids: CASSTGTGGTEAFF.

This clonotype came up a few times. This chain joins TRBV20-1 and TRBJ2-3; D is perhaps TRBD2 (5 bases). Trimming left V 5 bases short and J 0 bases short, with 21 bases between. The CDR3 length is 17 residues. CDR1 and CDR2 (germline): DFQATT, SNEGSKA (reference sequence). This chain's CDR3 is CSAPWSGSASSTDTQYF. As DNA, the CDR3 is TGCAGTGCTCCCTGGTCGGGTAGCGCCTCTAGCACAGATACGCAGTATTTT.

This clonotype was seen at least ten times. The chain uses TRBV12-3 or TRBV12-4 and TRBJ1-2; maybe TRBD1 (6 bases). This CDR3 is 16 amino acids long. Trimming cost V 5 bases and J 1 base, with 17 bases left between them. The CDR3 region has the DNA TGTGCCAGCAGTCCGAGGACAGCCGTCGATAACTATGGCTACACCTTC. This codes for CASSPRTAVDNYGYTF.

The CDR3 region has the DNA TGTGCCAGCAGCTTAGGCGGGACAGGGGGCTTATGGACTGAAGCTTTCTTT. Protein: CASSLGGTGGLWTEAFF. V gene TRBV7-8 combines with J gene TRBJ1-1, with 12 nucleotides matching TRBD1. J lost 5 bases, V lost 1 base, and 8 bases had no gene match. CDR3 length: 17 residues. Germline CDR1 and CDR2: SGHVS and FQNEAQ.